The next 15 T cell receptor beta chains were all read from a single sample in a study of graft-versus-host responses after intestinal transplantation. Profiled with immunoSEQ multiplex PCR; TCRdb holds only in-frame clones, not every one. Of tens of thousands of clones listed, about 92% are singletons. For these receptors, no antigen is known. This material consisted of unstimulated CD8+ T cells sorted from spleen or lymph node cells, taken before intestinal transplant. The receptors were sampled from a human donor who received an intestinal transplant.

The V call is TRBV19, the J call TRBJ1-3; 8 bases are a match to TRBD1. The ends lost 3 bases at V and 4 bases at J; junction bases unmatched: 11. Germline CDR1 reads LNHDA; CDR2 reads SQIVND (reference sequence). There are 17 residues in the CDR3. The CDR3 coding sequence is TGTGCCAGTAGTATGCACTCAGGGGGCGCGAAGGGAAACACCATATATTTT. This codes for CASSMHSGGAKGNTIYF.

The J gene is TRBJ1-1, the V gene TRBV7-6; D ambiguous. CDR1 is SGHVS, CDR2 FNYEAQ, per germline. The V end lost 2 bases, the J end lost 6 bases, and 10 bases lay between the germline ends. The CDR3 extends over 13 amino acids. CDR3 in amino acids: CASSLKISAEAFF. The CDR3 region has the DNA TGTGCCAGCAGCTTAAAAATCTCAGCTGAAGCTTTCTTT.

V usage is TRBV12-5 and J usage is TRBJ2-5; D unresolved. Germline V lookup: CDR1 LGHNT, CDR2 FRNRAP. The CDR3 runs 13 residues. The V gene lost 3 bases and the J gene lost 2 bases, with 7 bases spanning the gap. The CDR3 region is CASGFGQQETQYF. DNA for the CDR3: TGTGCTAGTGGTTTTGGGCAGCAAGAGACCCAGTACTTC. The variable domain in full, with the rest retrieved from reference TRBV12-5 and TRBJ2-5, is DARVTQTPRHKVTEMGQEVTMRCQPILGHNTVFWYRQTMMQGLELLAYFRNRAPLDDSGMPKDRFSAEMPDATLATLKIQPSEPRDSAVYFCASGFGQQETQYFGPGTRLLVL.

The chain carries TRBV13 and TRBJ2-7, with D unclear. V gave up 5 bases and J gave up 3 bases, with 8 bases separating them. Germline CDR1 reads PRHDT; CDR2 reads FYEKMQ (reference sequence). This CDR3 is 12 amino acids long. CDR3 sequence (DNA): TGTGCCAGCAGCCAAGACAACTACGAGCAGTACTTC. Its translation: CASSQDNYEQYF.

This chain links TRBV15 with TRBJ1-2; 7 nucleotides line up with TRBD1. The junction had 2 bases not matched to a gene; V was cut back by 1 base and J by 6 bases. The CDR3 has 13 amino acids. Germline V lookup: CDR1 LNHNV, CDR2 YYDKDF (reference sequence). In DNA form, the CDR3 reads TGTGCCACCAGCAGAGGACAGGGCGATGGCTACACCTTC. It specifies CATSRGQGDGYTF.

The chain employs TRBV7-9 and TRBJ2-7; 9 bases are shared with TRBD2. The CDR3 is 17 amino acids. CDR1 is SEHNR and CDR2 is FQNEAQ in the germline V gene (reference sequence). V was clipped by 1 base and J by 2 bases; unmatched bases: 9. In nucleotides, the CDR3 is TGTGCCAGCAGCTTAGGCCCCACAGCGGGGGGCCCCTACGAGCAGTACTTC. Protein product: CASSLGPTAGGPYEQYF.

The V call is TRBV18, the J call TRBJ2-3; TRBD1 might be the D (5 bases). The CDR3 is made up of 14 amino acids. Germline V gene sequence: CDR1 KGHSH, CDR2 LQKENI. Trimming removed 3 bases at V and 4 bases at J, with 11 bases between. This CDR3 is CASSPQGTPDTQYF. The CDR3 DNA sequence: TGTGCCAGCTCACCCCAGGGTACCCCAGATACGCAGTATTTT. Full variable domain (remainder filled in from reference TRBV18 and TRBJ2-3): NAGVMQNPRHLVRRRGQEARLRCSPMKGHSHVYWYRQLPEEGLKFMVYLQKENIIDESGMPKERFSAEFPKEGPSILRIQQVVRGDSAAYFCASSPQGTPDTQYFGPGTRLTVL.

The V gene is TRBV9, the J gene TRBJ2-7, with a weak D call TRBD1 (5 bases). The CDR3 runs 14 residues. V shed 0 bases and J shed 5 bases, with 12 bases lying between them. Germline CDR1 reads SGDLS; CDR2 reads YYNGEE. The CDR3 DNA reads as TGTGCCAGCAGCGTAGGGCAGGGTGGCGACGAGCAGTACTTC. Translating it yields CASSVGQGGDEQYF.

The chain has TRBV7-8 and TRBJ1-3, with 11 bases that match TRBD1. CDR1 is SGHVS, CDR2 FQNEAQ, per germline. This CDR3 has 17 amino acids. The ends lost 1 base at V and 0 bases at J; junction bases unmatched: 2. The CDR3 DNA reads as TGTGCCAGCAGCTTAGGGACAGGGGGCCTCTCTGGAAACACCATATATTTT. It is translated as CASSLGTGGLSGNTIYF.

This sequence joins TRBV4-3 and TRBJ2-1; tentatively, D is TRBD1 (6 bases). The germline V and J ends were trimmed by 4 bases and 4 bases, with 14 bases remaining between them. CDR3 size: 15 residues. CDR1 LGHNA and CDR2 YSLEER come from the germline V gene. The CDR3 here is CASSPQTGAYNEQFF. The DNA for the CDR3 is TGCGCCAGCAGCCCGCAGACAGGAGCTTACAATGAGCAGTTCTTC.

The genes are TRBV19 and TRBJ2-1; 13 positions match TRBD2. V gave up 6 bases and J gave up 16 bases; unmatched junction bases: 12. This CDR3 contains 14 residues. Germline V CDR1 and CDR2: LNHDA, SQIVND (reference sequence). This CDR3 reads CASSDGLAGEEDFF. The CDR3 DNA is TGTGCCAGTAGCGACGGACTAGCGGGGGAGGAGGATTTCTTC.

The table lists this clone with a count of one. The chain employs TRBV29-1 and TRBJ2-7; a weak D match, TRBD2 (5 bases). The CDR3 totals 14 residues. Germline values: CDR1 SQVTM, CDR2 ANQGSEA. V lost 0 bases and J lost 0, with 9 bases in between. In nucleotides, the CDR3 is TGCAGCGTTGAAGATGGCGGAGGCTCCTACGAGCAGTACTTC. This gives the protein CSVEDGGGSYEQYF.

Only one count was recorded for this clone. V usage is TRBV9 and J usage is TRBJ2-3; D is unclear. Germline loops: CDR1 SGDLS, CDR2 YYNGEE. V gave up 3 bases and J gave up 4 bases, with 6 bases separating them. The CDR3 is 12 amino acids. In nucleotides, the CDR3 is TGTGCCAGCAGCGCGGTTGCAGATACGCAGTATTTT. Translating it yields CASSAVADTQYF.

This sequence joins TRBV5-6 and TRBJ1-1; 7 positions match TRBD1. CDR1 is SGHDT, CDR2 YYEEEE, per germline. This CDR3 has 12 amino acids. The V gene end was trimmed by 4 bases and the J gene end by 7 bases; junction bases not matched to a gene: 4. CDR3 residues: CASSVDRVEAFF. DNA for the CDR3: TGTGCCAGCAGCGTAGACAGGGTTGAAGCTTTCTTT.

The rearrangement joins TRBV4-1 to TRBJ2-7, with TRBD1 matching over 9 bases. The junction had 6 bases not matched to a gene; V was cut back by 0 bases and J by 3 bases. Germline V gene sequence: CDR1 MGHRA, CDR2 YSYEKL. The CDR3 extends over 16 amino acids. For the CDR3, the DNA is TGCGCCAGCAGCCAAGAGCCCCCGGGACAGGGCTACGAGCAGTACTTC. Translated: CASSQEPPGQGYEQYF.